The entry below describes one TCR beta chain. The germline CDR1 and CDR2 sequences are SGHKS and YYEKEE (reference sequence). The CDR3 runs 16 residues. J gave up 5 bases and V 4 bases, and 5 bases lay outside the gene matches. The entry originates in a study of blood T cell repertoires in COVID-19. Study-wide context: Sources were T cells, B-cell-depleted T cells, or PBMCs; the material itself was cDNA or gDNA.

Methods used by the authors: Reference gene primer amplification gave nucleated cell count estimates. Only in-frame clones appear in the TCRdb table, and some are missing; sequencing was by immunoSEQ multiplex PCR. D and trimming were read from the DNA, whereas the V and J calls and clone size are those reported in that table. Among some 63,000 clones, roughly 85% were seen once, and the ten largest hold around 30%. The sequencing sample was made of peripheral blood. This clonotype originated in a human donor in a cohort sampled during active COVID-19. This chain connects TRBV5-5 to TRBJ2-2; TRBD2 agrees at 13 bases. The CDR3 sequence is CASSTTSGRGTGELFF. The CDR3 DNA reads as TGTGCCAGCAGCACCACTAGCGGGAGGGGGACCGGGGAGCTGTTTTTT.